The subject of this entry is one T cell receptor beta chain. No antigen is known for it. The source of the sample is a study of T cells in Graves' hyperthyroidism and ophthalmopathy. Points from the study as a whole: Most thyroid clonotypes that were expanded above 0.001 also turned up in blood. Ophthalmopathy was identified by the model a median around 6.3 months ahead of onset.

RNA transcripts provided the source from which TCR beta CDR3 regions were amplified. The HTBI primer set drove a first-round RT-PCR of the TCR CDR3. TCRdb redid the calling of the multiplex PCR reads with MiXCR, one entry per CDR3 protein. This sample has hundreds of thousands of distinct CDR3 sequences, with about a fifth found just once. Pregnant or lactating patients were excluded, as were those with uncontrolled infection or other autoimmune disease. Fresh 10 ml peripheral blood yielded PBMCs. CDR1 and CDR2 from the germline V gene are SGHDN and FVKESK. The CDR3 sequence is 17 residues long. Deletions cut 0 bases from V and 0 bases from J, with 12 bases between.

Input material: blood. The sequence came from a man aged 25 to 40 with Graves' ophthalmopathy. This chain links TRBV14 with TRBJ2-1; weak D call: TRBD1 (5 bases). CDR3 in amino acids: CASSQDMGRRSYNEQFF. The CDR3 DNA reads as TGTGCCAGCAGCCAAGATATGGGGCGGCGCTCCTACAATGAGCAGTTCTTC.